Listed here is a single TCR beta chain. The record originates from a study of Tregs in tolerant kidney transplant recipients. CD4+CD25+CD127- Tregs, CD4+CD25- non-Tregs, CD4 and CD8 cells were sorted. Sequencing was performed with immunoSEQ multiplex PCR; in TCRdb, only in-frame clones are kept and a portion is missing. Of approximately 98,000 clones listed, around 87% are singletons. The trim removed 8 bases at V and 3 bases at J, leaving 11 bases unmatched. The CDR3 length is 15 residues. Germline CDR1 MNHEY, CDR2 SVGAGI. The chain is built from TRBV6-5 and TRBJ2-7; 9 bases are shared with TRBD1. The sequences come from CD4+ T cells from blood, collected before the transplant. This receptor was taken from a human donor who received a combined kidney and bone marrow transplant. CDR3 in amino acids: CASSSNRGLGYEQYF. CDR3 nucleotides: TGTGCCAGCTCCTCCAACAGGGGGCTCGGCTACGAGCAGTACTTC.